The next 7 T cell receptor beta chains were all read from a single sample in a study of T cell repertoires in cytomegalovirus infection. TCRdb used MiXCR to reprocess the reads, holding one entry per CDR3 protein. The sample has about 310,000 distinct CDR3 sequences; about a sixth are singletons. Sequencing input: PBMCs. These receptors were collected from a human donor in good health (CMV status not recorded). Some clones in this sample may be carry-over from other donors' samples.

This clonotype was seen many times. CDR3 protein: CASSLVAGDEQFF. In DNA form, the CDR3 reads TGTGCCAGCAGCTTAGTGGCGGGGGATGAGCAGTTCTTC. V and J are TRBV7-8 and TRBJ2-1, with TRBD2 matching 7 bases. V lost 1 base to trimming and J lost 8 bases; unmatched junction nucleotides: 2. Looked up from germline, CDR1 is SGHVS and CDR2 is FQNEAQ. The CDR3 covers 13 residues. The complete variable domain, with remaining parts taken from reference TRBV7-8 and TRBJ2-1, reads GAGVSQSPRYKVAKRGQDVALRCDPISGHVSLFWYQQALGQGPEFLTYFQNEAQLDKSGLPSDRFFAERPEGSVSTLKIQRTQQEDSAVYLCASSLVAGDEQFFGPGTRLTVL.

The CDR3 loop reads CASSQVYGTDQPQHF. DNA for the CDR3: TGTGCCAGCAGCCAAGTATACGGGACGGATCAGCCCCAGCATTTT. This sequence joins TRBV4-2 and TRBJ1-5; the D gene is possibly TRBD1 (5 bases). The CDR3 is 15 amino acids. Trimming removed 1 base at V and 5 bases at J, with 12 bases between. Per germline, CDR1 LGHNA and CDR2 YNFKEQ.

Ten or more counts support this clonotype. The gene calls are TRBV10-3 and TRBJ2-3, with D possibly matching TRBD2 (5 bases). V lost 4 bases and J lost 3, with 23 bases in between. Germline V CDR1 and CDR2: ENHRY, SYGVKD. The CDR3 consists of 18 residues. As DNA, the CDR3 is TGTGCCATCAGTGTTTCATCTCAGTCTTTAGCGCAAACAGATACGCAGTATTTT. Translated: CAISVSSQSLAQTDTQYF.

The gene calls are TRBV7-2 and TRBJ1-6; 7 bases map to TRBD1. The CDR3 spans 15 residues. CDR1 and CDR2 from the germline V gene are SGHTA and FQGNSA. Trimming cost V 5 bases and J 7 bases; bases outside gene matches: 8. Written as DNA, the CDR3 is TGTGCCAGCAGCAGCCGGGACAGCCGAAATTCACCCCTCCACTTT. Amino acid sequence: CASSSRDSRNSPLHF.

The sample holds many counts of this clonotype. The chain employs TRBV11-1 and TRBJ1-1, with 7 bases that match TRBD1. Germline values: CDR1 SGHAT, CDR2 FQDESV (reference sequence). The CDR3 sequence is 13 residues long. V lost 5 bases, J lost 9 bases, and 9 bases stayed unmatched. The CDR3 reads CASSETGDAKAFF. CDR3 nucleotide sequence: TGTGCCAGCAGCGAAACAGGGGATGCCAAAGCTTTCTTT.

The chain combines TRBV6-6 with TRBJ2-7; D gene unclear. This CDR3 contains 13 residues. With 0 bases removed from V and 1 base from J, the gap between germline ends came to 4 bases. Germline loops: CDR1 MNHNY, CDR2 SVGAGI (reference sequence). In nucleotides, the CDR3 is TGTGCCAGCAGTTACTCGAGGTCCTACGAGCAGTACTTC. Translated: CASSYSRSYEQYF.

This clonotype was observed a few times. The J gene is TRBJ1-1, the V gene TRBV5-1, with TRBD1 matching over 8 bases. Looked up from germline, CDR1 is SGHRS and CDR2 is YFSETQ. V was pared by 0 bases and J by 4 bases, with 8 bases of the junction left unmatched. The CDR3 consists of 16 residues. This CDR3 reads CASSLVQGAFSTEAFF. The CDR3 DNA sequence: TGCGCCAGCAGCTTGGTTCAGGGGGCATTTAGCACTGAAGCTTTCTTT.